One sample yielded the 29 T cell receptor beta chains listed below, sequenced in a study of metastatic and nonmetastatic thyroid tumors. TCRdb re-processed the PCR reads through MiXCR. Found here are tens of thousands of clones, more than 20% of them singletons; the top ten hold more than 6.5%. Each patient went into thyroid surgery without having received any treatment. What was sequenced was blood. These receptors all come from a female donor with papillary thyroid cancer or a benign thyroid nodule (not recorded which). Some clones in this sample may be carry-over from other donors' samples.

V gene TRBV30 combines with J gene TRBJ1-3; D call uncertain. V dropped 4 bases and J dropped 4 bases, with 8 bases sitting between them. This CDR3 region has 12 residues. Looked up from germline, CDR1 is GTSNPN and CDR2 is SVGIG (reference sequence). The CDR3, as DNA: TGTGCCTGGAAAGCTGTGGGAAACACCATATATTTT. It codes for CAWKAVGNTIYF.

This clone was seen many times. The chain employs TRBV20-1 and TRBJ1-4; 7 bases are shared with TRBD1. This CDR3 contains 17 residues. V trimming: 5 bases; J trimming: 7 bases; junction bases outside the gene matches: 19. CDR1 is DFQATT, CDR2 SNEGSKA, per germline (reference sequence). The CDR3 is CSALRGGRVGPGEKLFF. CDR3 DNA: TGCAGTGCTCTCAGGGGGGGACGGGTCGGGCCGGGTGAAAAACTGTTTTTT.

For this clone: One base away lies a much larger clone, so this may be a sequencing read error. The same CDR3 arises from other DNA sequences in this sample as well. The rearrangement uses TRBV9 and TRBJ2-1; 9 bases agree with TRBD2. J was trimmed by 9 bases and V by 4 bases; bases with no gene match: 14. Germline V gene lookup returns CDR1 SGDLS and CDR2 YYNGEE. The CDR3 is 16 residues long. CDR3 amino acids: CASSPHEVRGGGEQFF. The CDR3 bases are TGTGCCAGCAGCCCACATGAGGTGCGGGGGGGTGGTGAGCAGTTCTTC.

The sample holds many counts of this clone. The chain has TRBV19 and TRBJ2-5; D gene uncertain. Per the germline V gene, CDR1 is LNHDA and CDR2 is SQIVND (reference sequence). V gave up 5 bases and J gave up 0 bases, with 7 bases separating them. The CDR3 runs 13 residues. CDR3 loop: CASSRTYQETQYF. CDR3 nucleotide sequence: TGTGCCAGTAGTCGAACATACCAAGAGACCCAGTACTTC.

By frequency in the sample, this clone is medium-sized. This chain joins TRBV6-1 and TRBJ1-1; no reliable D call. CDR3 length: 12 amino acids. The ends were cut back, 6 bases at V and 10 bases at J, with 15 bases in the middle. The germline CDR1 and CDR2 sequences are MNHNS and SASEGT. CDR3 loop: CASRARERGAFF. The CDR3 DNA reads as TGTGCCAGCAGGGCACGGGAGCGAGGAGCTTTCTTT.

This clone has at least ten counts. This sequence joins TRBV5-6 and TRBJ1-1; D call uncertain. V gave up 1 base and J gave up 4 bases, with 17 bases separating them. This CDR3 contains 16 residues. Per the germline V gene, CDR1 is SGHDT and CDR2 is YYEEEE. CDR3 sequence reads: CASSLLIVSYSTEAFF. The CDR3 DNA reads as TGTGCCAGCAGCTTGCTAATCGTTTCGTACAGCACTGAAGCTTTCTTT.

This clone was detected only once. One base away lies a much larger clone, so this may be a sequencing read error. The CDR3 carries no conserved terminal phenylalanine or tryptophan, so it likely arises from a read error. The gene calls are TRBV20-1 and TRBJ2-5, with 9 positions matching TRBD2. The V segment lost 3 bases and the J segment 0 bases; nucleotides outside the gene matches: 8. From germline, CDR1 is DFQATT and CDR2 SNEGSKA (reference sequence). There are 16 residues in the CDR3. CDR3 in amino acids: CSASRVAGADQETQYL. The CDR3 DNA reads as TGCAGTGCTAGCAGGGTAGCGGGGGCCGACCAAGAGACCCAGTACCTC.

This clone occurred many times. The chain combines TRBV12-3 or TRBV12-4 with TRBJ2-5, with 7 bases that match TRBD2. V gave up 4 bases and J gave up 4 bases; unmatched junction bases: 12. There are 16 residues in the CDR3. The CDR3 nucleotides are TGTGCCAGCAGTTACGAATCAGGACTAGGGGTAGAGACCCAGTACTTC. Encoded protein: CASSYESGLGVETQYF.

This clone was counted many times. The V and J genes are TRBV20-1 and TRBJ2-1; no clear D. This CDR3 spans 13 amino acids. The ends were cut back, 3 bases at V and 5 bases at J, with 11 bases in the middle. CDR1 and CDR2 from the germline V gene are DFQATT and SNEGSKA (reference sequence). The CDR3 DNA reads TGCAGTGCTAGGGACGGCTTACACAATGAGCAGTTCTTC. Translation gives CSARDGLHNEQFF.

This clone is termed medium-sized. Other nucleotide sequences in the sample specify the same CDR3. J is TRBJ2-7 and V is TRBV12-3 or TRBV12-4; the match to TRBD1 covers 8 bases. The trim removed 3 bases at V and 3 bases at J, leaving 4 bases unmatched. The CDR3 loop spans 14 amino acids. CDR3 loop: CASSFGTGGYEQYF. CDR3 sequence (DNA): TGTGCCAGCAGTTTTGGGACAGGAGGCTACGAGCAGTACTTC.

The table lists this clone with a count of one. CDR3 nucleotides: TGCGCCAGCAGCCCCACCGGGACAGGGGCTGGAGGCTACACCTTC. It specifies CASSPTGTGAGGYTF. The chain is built from TRBV5-1 and TRBJ1-2; 10 nucleotides align to TRBD1. The CDR3 totals 15 residues. Germline-derived CDR1 and CDR2 are SGHRS and YFSETQ. V trimming: 4 bases; J trimming: 8 bases; junction bases outside the gene matches: 11.

This clone rates as medium-sized. The rearrangement uses TRBV5-1 and TRBJ2-7; possibly TRBD1 or TRBD2 for D (5 bases each). The CDR3 contains 14 residues. Deletions cut 4 bases from V and 2 bases from J, with 13 bases between. CDR1 and CDR2 from the germline V gene are SGHRS and YFSETQ. In nucleotides, the CDR3 is TGCGCCAGCAGCCTCAATCGGGGCCCCTACGAGCAGTACTTC. Amino acids: CASSLNRGPYEQYF. The whole variable domain, remainder taken from reference TRBV5-1 and TRBJ2-7, is KAGVTQTPRYLIKTRGQQVTLSCSPISGHRSVSWYQQTPGQGLQFLFEYFSETQRNKGNFPGRFSGRQFSNSRSEMNVSTLELGDSALYLCASSLNRGPYEQYFGPGTRLTVT.

This clone has at least ten counts. The gene calls are TRBV19 and TRBJ2-1; the D gene is possibly TRBD2 (6 bases). The V and J ends lost 1 base and 6 bases respectively, with 13 bases between them. The germline V gene has CDR1 LNHDA and CDR2 SQIVND (reference sequence). The CDR3 is 15 amino acids. The CDR3 DNA reads as TGTGCCAGTAGTATAGGGGCGGGAATACTCAATGAGCAGTTCTTC. Protein: CASSIGAGILNEQFF.

This clone is medium-sized within its sample. V gene TRBV28 combines with J gene TRBJ2-7; 7 positions agree with TRBD1. Germline V gene lookup returns CDR1 MDHEN and CDR2 SYDVKM. The CDR3 loop spans 12 amino acids. The trim removed 7 bases at V and 5 bases at J, leaving 5 bases unmatched. The CDR3 DNA reads TGTGCCAGCACGACAGGGCGGGACGAGCAGTACTTC. This translates into CASTTGRDEQYF. Full variable domain (outside the CDR3, taken from reference TRBV28 and TRBJ2-7): DVKVTQSSRYLVKRTGEKVFLECVQDMDHENMFWYRQDPGLGLRLIYFSYDVKMKEKGDIPEGYSVSREKKERFSLILESASTNQTSMYLCASTTGRDEQYFGPGTRLTVT.

This clone occurred a few times. The J gene is TRBJ2-7, the V gene TRBV30; 16 bases map to TRBD2. Per the germline V gene, CDR1 is GTSNPN and CDR2 is SVGIG (reference sequence). The ends lost 0 bases at V and 1 base at J; junction bases unmatched: 15. The CDR3 totals 21 residues. DNA for the CDR3: TGTGCCTGGAGTGTACCTCGTGACAGCGGGACTAGCGGGAGGGGTTCCTACGAGCAGTACTTC. This codes for CAWSVPRDSGTSGRGSYEQYF.

On this clone itself: The conserved final phenylalanine or tryptophan is absent from the CDR3, which likely points to a read error. The DNA is omitted, as the CDR3 cannot be located on it reliably, and the CDR3 follows TCRdb's listing. The V and J genes are TRBV2 and TRBJ1-5. Germline lookup yields CDR1 SNHLY and CDR2 FYNNEI. The CDR3 is 13 residues long, ends included. This CDR3 is CASKTYSNKPKHL.

This clone was counted at least ten times. V and J are TRBV3-1 and TRBJ1-5; D gene unclear. CDR3 length: 14 residues. V was trimmed by 2 bases and J by 9 bases, leaving 14 bases between them. Germline V lookup: CDR1 LGHDT, CDR2 YNNKEL (reference sequence). The CDR3 coding sequence is TGTGCCAGCAGCCAAACGCGGGAGATCGGGCCCCAGCATTTT. Amino acids: CASSQTREIGPQHF.

In its sample, this clone ranks as medium-sized (0.01 to 0.1%). The V gene is TRBV6-1, the J gene TRBJ1-5; 9 positions match TRBD1. Germline CDR1 reads MNHNS; CDR2 reads SASEGT. V lost 8 bases, J lost 7 bases, and 12 bases stayed unmatched. CDR3 length: 15 residues. The CDR3 DNA is TGTGCCAGCGGATACCGGGACAGGGAAATCCAGCCCCAGCATTTT. Its protein is CASGYRDREIQPQHF.

This clone came up many times. The chain joins TRBV12-3 or TRBV12-4 to TRBJ1-1; D call uncertain. CDR3 size: 13 residues. V dropped 2 bases and J dropped 2 bases, with 6 bases sitting between them. DNA for the CDR3: TGTGCCAGCAGTTTAACACAAAACACTGAAGCTTTCTTT. As protein: CASSLTQNTEAFF.

This clone was picked up many times. The chain combines TRBV6-1 with TRBJ2-1; 7 positions match TRBD2. This CDR3 has 13 residues. V lost 6 bases, J lost 10 bases, and 9 bases stayed unmatched. The germline V gene has CDR1 MNHNS and CDR2 SASEGT. This chain's CDR3 is CASSRTSGNEQFF. The CDR3 DNA is TGTGCCAGCAGCCGCACCAGCGGGAACGAGCAGTTCTTC.

The gene calls are TRBV10-2 and TRBJ1-4; D might be TRBD1 (5 bases). CDR1 is WSHSY and CDR2 is SAAADI in the germline V gene. This CDR3 region has 14 residues. V shed 2 bases and J shed 6 bases, with 10 bases lying between them. The CDR3 DNA is TGCGCCAGCAGTGAGGTGGGGCGCGATGAAAAACTGTTTTTT. Protein product: CASSEVGRDEKLFF.

V usage is TRBV6-1 and J usage is TRBJ1-2, with 7 positions matching TRBD1. CDR3 length: 14 amino acids. Germline CDR1 reads MNHNS; CDR2 reads SASEGT. With V trimmed by 5 bases and J by 8 bases, 11 bases remained unmatched. Here the CDR3 reads CASSSQGGGQGYTF. As DNA, the CDR3 is TGTGCCAGCAGTTCCCAGGGGGGAGGGCAGGGCTACACCTTC.

This clone was found many times. The CDR3 DNA reads TGTGCCAGCAGCCTCCGACAGGGGAACACAGATACGCAGTATTTT. Protein product: CASSLRQGNTDTQYF. The gene calls are TRBV5-6 and TRBJ2-3, with TRBD1 matching 8 bases. Germline lookup yields CDR1 SGHDT and CDR2 YYEEEE. This CDR3 is built from 15 residues. The V gene end was trimmed by 4 bases and the J gene end by 2 bases; junction bases not matched to a gene: 6.

At least ten counts were recorded for this clone. V and J are TRBV19 and TRBJ1-1; 8 nucleotides align to TRBD1. Per the germline V gene, CDR1 is LNHDA and CDR2 is SQIVND (reference sequence). This CDR3 contains 13 residues. Losses at the gene ends were 9 bases for V and 0 bases for J; bases not matched to a gene: 3. The CDR3 protein is CASGDRMNTEAFF. The CDR3 coding sequence is TGTGCCAGCGGGGACAGGATGAACACTGAAGCTTTCTTT.

This clone was counted many times. The chain is built from TRBV7-2 and TRBJ1-1; 8 bases map to TRBD1. The trim removed 5 bases at V and 4 bases at J, leaving 3 bases unmatched. This CDR3 spans 13 amino acids. From germline, CDR1 is SGHTA and CDR2 FQGNSA. In DNA, the CDR3 is TGTGCCAGCAGCCCCACAGGGGGCACTGAAGCTTTCTTT. This encodes CASSPTGGTEAFF.

Concerning this clone: An end of the junction does not agree with germline; a read error may underlie this. CDR3 sequence (DNA): TGTGCCAGCAGCTTAGAGACTAGCGGGGCGCAGTGTTTT. This encodes CASSLETSGAQCF. The V and J genes are TRBV7-2 and TRBJ2-3; TRBD2 matches 11 bases. The CDR3 is 13 residues long. Germline assignment: CDR1 SGHTA and CDR2 FQGNSA.

The J gene is TRBJ2-7, the V gene TRBV2; TRBD1 is a possible D gene (5 bases). Trimming took 4 bases from V and 6 from J, leaving 28 bases between them. The CDR3 consists of 18 residues. CDR1 SNHLY and CDR2 FYNNEI come from the germline V gene. CDR3 residues: CASSVPKEKGFSWGEQYF. CDR3 sequence (DNA): TGTGCCAGCAGTGTTCCGAAAGAAAAGGGGTTTTCCTGGGGCGAGCAGTACTTC.

This clone was recorded many times. The chain couples TRBV6-4 to TRBJ2-5, with D maybe TRBD1 (5 bases). From germline, CDR1 is MRHNA and CDR2 SNTAGT. Trimming left V 5 bases short and J 2 bases short, with 33 bases between. The CDR3 contains 21 residues. CDR3 DNA sequence: TGTGCCAGCAGTATCCTACAACCCCCTCTCACAGGCCAGAGAGAGCAAGAGACCCAGTACTTC. This sequence encodes CASSILQPPLTGQREQETQYF.

This clone was recorded at least ten times. This chain connects TRBV27 to TRBJ2-1; no firm D call. Germline CDR1 reads MNHEY; CDR2 reads SMNVEV (reference sequence). V dropped 5 bases and J dropped 6 bases, with 11 bases sitting between them. This CDR3 is 13 amino acids long. CDR3 bases: TGTGCCAGCAGTCCCTTCCTAGTCAATGAGCAGTTCTTC. Its translation is CASSPFLVNEQFF.